The 23 T cell receptor beta chains listed next were all sequenced from one sample in a study of T cell responses to AZD1222 COVID-19 vaccine. The data were produced by immunoSEQ multiplex PCR, yet TCRdb's version contains in-frame clones alone and is incomplete. The table lists around 160,000 clones, around 90% of them singletons. The sequencing here drew on peripheral blood, taken on day 0 of AZD1222 vaccination. These receptors all come from an adult in good health.

This sequence joins TRBV4-2 and TRBJ1-5; D may be TRBD1 (5 bases). The CDR3 consists of 19 residues. V shed 4 bases and J shed 0 bases, with 22 bases lying between them. CDR1 and CDR2 (germline): LGHNA, YNFKEQ. CDR3 region: CASSPGWAGTLYSNQPQHF. CDR3 bases: TGTGCCAGCAGCCCCGGGTGGGCAGGGACCCTTTATAGCAATCAGCCCCAGCATTTT.

V gene TRBV11-2 combines with J gene TRBJ1-2; no reliable D call. The CDR3 totals 11 residues. Germline CDR1 and CDR2: SGHAT and FQNNGV. V dropped 1 base and J dropped 8 bases, with 5 bases sitting between them. The DNA for the CDR3 is TGTGCCAGCAGCTTAGGGCCCGGCTACACCTTC. It is translated as CASSLGPGYTF.

The rearrangement uses TRBV19 and TRBJ1-2, with unresolved D. This CDR3 contains 15 residues. Germline lookup yields CDR1 LNHDA and CDR2 SQIVND (reference sequence). V was cut by 7 bases and J by 1 base, with 16 bases left in between. CDR3 bases: TGTGCCAGTACTGACGGTTCCTTTATTAACTATGGCTACACCTTC. Its protein product is CASTDGSFINYGYTF. The variable domain in full, with the rest retrieved from reference TRBV19 and TRBJ1-2, is DGGITQSPKYLFRKEGQNVTLSCEQNLNHDAMYWYRQDPGQGLRLIYYSQIVNDFQKGDIAEGYSVSREKKESFPLTVTSAQKNPTAFYLCASTDGSFINYGYTFGSGTRLTVV.

The chain carries TRBV7-8 and TRBJ1-1; D not resolved. Germline CDR1 SGHVS, CDR2 FQNEAQ. The V end was cut by 5 bases, the J end by 1 base, with 11 bases between. This CDR3 contains 14 residues. The CDR3 coding sequence is TGTGCCAGCAGCCATGACACTCCGAACACTGAAGCTTTCTTT. This encodes CASSHDTPNTEAFF.

The CDR3 sequence: CASSLVAAGTGGEKLFF. CDR3 in DNA: TGTGCCAGCAGCTTGGTGGCCGCCGGGACAGGGGGCGAAAAACTGTTTTTT. This chain connects TRBV5-8 to TRBJ1-4; the match to TRBD1 covers 12 bases. The CDR3 totals 17 residues. The V gene end was trimmed by 0 bases and the J gene end by 8 bases; junction bases not matched to a gene: 8. Germline V lookup: CDR1 SGHTS, CDR2 YDEGEE.

V and J are TRBV5-1 and TRBJ2-7; 7 bases agree with TRBD1. This CDR3 has 15 amino acids. The V gene end was trimmed by 4 bases and the J gene end by 5 bases; junction bases not matched to a gene: 12. Looked up from germline, CDR1 is SGHRS and CDR2 is YFSETQ. The CDR3 protein is CASSTGQIGRNEQYF. Written as DNA, the CDR3 is TGCGCCAGCAGCACGGGACAGATAGGCAGGAACGAGCAGTACTTC.

The gene calls are TRBV4-2 and TRBJ2-4; 9 nucleotides align to TRBD2. CDR3 length: 15 amino acids. Germline assignment: CDR1 LGHNA and CDR2 YNFKEQ. The junction had 5 bases not matched to a gene; V was cut back by 0 bases and J by 8 bases. The DNA for the CDR3 is TGTGCCAGCAGCCAAGAGGTAGCGGGAGTTGACATTCAGTACTTC. Amino acid sequence: CASSQEVAGVDIQYF.

This CDR3 is CASSVDSWGTEAFF. CDR3 coding DNA: TGTGCCAGCTCAGTCGACAGCTGGGGCACTGAAGCTTTCTTT. The gene calls are TRBV18 and TRBJ1-1, with D perhaps matching TRBD1 (5 bases). Per the germline V gene, CDR1 is KGHSH and CDR2 is LQKENI. This CDR3 region has 14 residues. V was pared by 5 bases and J by 4 bases, with 14 bases between.

The chain joins TRBV4-3 to TRBJ1-4; D unclear. V was cut by 3 bases and J by 8 bases, with 7 bases left in between. This CDR3 is 12 amino acids long. Germline V gives CDR1 LGHNA, CDR2 YSLEER. The CDR3 is CASSQPGEKLFF. Here the CDR3 DNA reads TGCGCCAGCAGCCAGCCCGGGGAAAAACTGTTTTTT.

This sequence joins TRBV7-3 and TRBJ1-2; D gene unclear. The V gene lost 3 bases and the J gene lost 8 bases, with 13 bases spanning the gap. Germline V lookup: CDR1 SGHTA, CDR2 FQGTGA. The CDR3 loop spans 13 amino acids. CDR3 in DNA: TGTGCCAGCAGCTTGAGGGCAGGTGACGGCTACACCTTC. Its protein product is CASSLRAGDGYTF.

In this sample, this clone turned up a few times. The chain carries TRBV5-1 and TRBJ2-4; 8 nucleotides align to TRBD1. The CDR3 length is 16 residues. In germline, CDR1 is SGHRS, CDR2 YFSETQ. The J segment lost 8 bases and the V segment lost 4 bases, leaving 14 bases of the junction unmatched. The CDR3 loop is CASSPLRGQGADIQYF. DNA of the CDR3: TGCGCCAGCAGCCCATTAAGAGGACAGGGCGCGGACATTCAGTACTTC. Full variable domain (missing parts from reference TRBV5-1 and TRBJ2-4): KAGVTQTPRYLIKTRGQQVTLSCSPISGHRSVSWYQQTPGQGLQFLFEYFSETQRNKGNFPGRFSGRQFSNSRSEMNVSTLELGDSALYLCASSPLRGQGADIQYFGAGTRLSVL.

The J gene is TRBJ2-4, the V gene TRBV7-2; maybe TRBD1 (5 bases). The V end lost 4 bases, the J end lost 9 bases, and 19 bases lay between the germline ends. In germline, CDR1 is SGHTA, CDR2 FQGNSA. This CDR3 comprises 15 residues. The CDR3 bases are TGTGCCAGCAGCTCCTTTCAGGGTGAGAGAGTCATTCAGTACTTC. It codes for CASSSFQGERVIQYF. The variable domain in full, completed from reference TRBV7-2 and TRBJ2-4, reads GAGVSQSPSNKVTEKGKDVELRCDPISGHTALYWYRQSLGQGLEFLIYFQGNSAPDKSGLPSDRFSAERTGGSVSTLTIQRTQQEDSAVYLCASSSFQGERVIQYFGAGTRLSVL.

The CDR3 spells CASSQDQSSTLHF. CDR3 DNA sequence: TGCGCCAGCAGCCAAGATCAGTCGAGTACCCTCCACTTT. The chain joins TRBV4-3 to TRBJ1-6; D gene unclear. Trimming removed 0 bases at V and 14 bases at J, with 11 bases between. CDR1 and CDR2 from the germline V gene are LGHNA and YSLEER. CDR3 length: 13 residues.

This chain uses TRBV28 with TRBJ2-3; 7 positions match TRBD2. The junction had 15 bases not matched to a gene; V was cut back by 10 bases and J by 2 bases. Germline CDR1 MDHEN, CDR2 SYDVKM. The CDR3 consists of 16 residues. The chain's CDR3 is CATLLPLSGATDTQYF. The CDR3 DNA follows: TGTGCCACCCTTCTTCCCCTGAGCGGGGCCACAGATACGCAGTATTTT.

This chain joins TRBV6-2 or TRBV6-3 and TRBJ2-3; D is perhaps TRBD2 (6 bases). Trimming stripped 2 bases from V and 6 bases from J, with 15 bases between. Germline lookup yields CDR1 MNHEY and CDR2 SVGEGT. This CDR3 has 15 amino acids. The CDR3 DNA reads as TGTGCCAGCAGTTACCTCGGACTATCCTCCGATACGCAGTATTTT. Translation gives CASSYLGLSSDTQYF.

The chain joins TRBV5-4 to TRBJ2-2; 8 bases match TRBD1. The CDR3 covers 16 residues. The V gene end was trimmed by 6 bases and the J gene end by 4 bases; junction bases not matched to a gene: 11. CDR1 is SGHNT and CDR2 is YYREEE in the germline V gene (reference sequence). DNA for the CDR3: TGTGCCAGCACCAACAACGACAGGGGCGGCACCGGGGAGCTGTTTTTT. Amino acid sequence: CASTNNDRGGTGELFF.

The chain recombines TRBV27 with TRBJ1-4, with TRBD1 matching over 7 bases. Trimming at V came to 6 bases and at J to 10 bases, leaving 11 bases not matched to a gene. The CDR3 spans 14 residues. Germline V gene sequence: CDR1 MNHEY, CDR2 SMNVEV (reference sequence). CDR3 sequence reads: CASSETSTGRKLFF. In nucleotides, the CDR3 is TGTGCCAGCAGCGAAACCTCGACAGGGAGAAAACTGTTTTTT.

CDR3 loop: CASSFFAGGNEQFF. The CDR3 DNA sequence: TGTGCCAGCAGCTTCTTCGCCGGGGGCAATGAGCAGTTCTTC. The rearrangement joins TRBV11-2 to TRBJ2-1; weak D call: TRBD2 (6 bases). The ends were cut back, 3 bases at V and 6 bases at J, with 12 bases in the middle. The CDR3 length is 14 residues. Germline-derived CDR1 and CDR2 are SGHAT and FQNNGV.

The chain has TRBV7-9 and TRBJ2-7, with 7 nucleotides matching TRBD1. The CDR3 spans 15 residues. CDR1 SEHNR and CDR2 FQNEAQ come from the germline V gene (reference sequence). J gave up 5 bases and V 1 base, and 8 bases lay outside the gene matches. CDR3 loop: CASSLGVQGSHEQYF. In DNA, the CDR3 is TGTGCCAGCAGCTTAGGGGTACAGGGGTCCCACGAGCAGTACTTC. The full variable domain, completed using reference TRBV7-9 and TRBJ2-7, is DTGVSQNPRHKITKRGQNVTFRCDPISEHNRLYWYRQTLGQGPEFLTYFQNEAQLEKSRLLSDRFSAERPKGSFSTLEIQRTEQGDSAMYLCASSLGVQGSHEQYFGPGTRLTVT.

The chain recombines TRBV19 with TRBJ2-1; TRBD2 agrees at 9 bases. Trimming took 10 bases from V and 1 from J; bases not matched to a gene: 2. The CDR3 spans 13 residues. CDR1 is LNHDA, CDR2 SQIVND, per germline (reference sequence). The CDR3 sequence is CATAGGSYNEQFF. For the CDR3, the DNA is TGTGCCACAGCGGGGGGATCCTACAATGAGCAGTTCTTC.

V gene TRBV4-3 combines with J gene TRBJ1-1, with TRBD1 matching 12 bases. Germline V gene data show CDR1 as LGHNA and CDR2 as YSLEER. The CDR3 runs to 17 residues. The junction had 4 bases not matched to a gene; V was cut back by 1 base and J by 1 base. The CDR3 DNA is TGCGCCAGCAGCCAAGCGGGACAGGGGGCAGCGAACACTGAAGCTTTCTTT. Encoded protein: CASSQAGQGAANTEAFF.

CDR3 protein: CASSLAGTSGEQFF. CDR3 bases: TGTGCCAGCAGCTTAGCCGGGACTAGCGGAGAGCAGTTCTTC. The chain links TRBV11-2 to TRBJ2-1, with TRBD2 matching 11 bases. There are 14 residues in the CDR3. V gave up 1 base and J gave up 10 bases; unmatched junction bases: 3. CDR1 is SGHAT and CDR2 is FQNNGV in the germline V gene.

The chain joins TRBV5-1 to TRBJ2-3; 7 bases match TRBD2. The CDR3 has 12 residues. Germline V gene data show CDR1 as SGHRS and CDR2 as YFSETQ. Trimming cost V 2 bases and J 6 bases; bases outside gene matches: 0. CDR3 protein: CASSLLADTQYF. The CDR3 DNA follows: TGCGCCAGCAGCTTACTAGCGGATACGCAGTATTTT.